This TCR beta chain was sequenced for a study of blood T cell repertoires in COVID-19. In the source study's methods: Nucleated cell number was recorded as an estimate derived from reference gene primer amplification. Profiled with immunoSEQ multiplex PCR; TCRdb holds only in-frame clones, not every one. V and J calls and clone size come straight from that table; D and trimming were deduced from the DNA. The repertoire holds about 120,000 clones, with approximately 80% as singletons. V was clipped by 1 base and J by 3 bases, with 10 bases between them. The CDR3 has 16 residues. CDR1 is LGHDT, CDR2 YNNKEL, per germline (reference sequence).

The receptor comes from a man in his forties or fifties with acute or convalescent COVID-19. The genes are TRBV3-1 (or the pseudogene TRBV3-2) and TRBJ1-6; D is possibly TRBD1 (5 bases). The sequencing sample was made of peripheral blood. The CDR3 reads CASSQVQGLYNSPLHF. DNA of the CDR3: TGTGCCAGCAGCCAAGTGCAGGGTCTCTATAATTCACCCCTCCACTTT.